This TCR beta chain was found in a study of beta chain features in type 1 diabetes. Study in general: Sorted cells numbering 107,917,701 were examined across all samples.

CDR1 is MGHDK and CDR2 is SYGVNS in the germline V gene. Losses at the gene ends were 8 bases for V and 1 base for J; bases not matched to a gene: 4. The length of the CDR3 is 15 residues. Donors contributed one heparinised blood draw apiece, averaging approximately 120 mL. General study points: Shorter TCRB CDR3s, moderately but significantly so, marked every one of the four CD4+ subsets in Type 1 diabetes patients.

As concerns this clone: The antigen remains undetermined.

Since all of the isolated RNA was reverse transcribed, expressed TCRB transcripts were what got sequenced. Produced via immunoSEQ multiplex PCR; TCRdb's table is partial and in-frame only. The sample records 630,000 or so clones, around 15% being singletons. The sequenced material came from naive CD4+ T cells from blood. The chain uses TRBV25-1 and TRBJ2-1; 11 bases are shared with TRBD2. The sequence derives from a man younger than 35 with type 1 diabetes. CDR3 amino acids: CASARLAGSYNEQFF. The CDR3 nucleotides read TGTGCCAGCGCCAGACTAGCGGGGTCCTACAATGAGCAGTTCTTC.